The source of this T cell receptor beta chain is a study of patients and donors after allogeneic stem cell transplantation. TCRdb recomputed calls from the RT-PCR reads with MiXCR, one row per CDR3 protein. The sample has tens of thousands of distinct CDR3 sequences; around 7% are singletons. This clonotype was picked up many times. Germline assignment: CDR1 SGHRS and CDR2 YFSETQ. Trimming pared 0 bases from V and 5 bases from J, leaving 9 bases between. The CDR3 is made up of 14 amino acids. The material sequenced was blood, either unsorted or a sorted T cell fraction (not recorded which). The sequence came from a human donor who was either an allogeneic HSCT recipient or a stem cell or donor lymphocyte infusion donor (not recorded which). It is not recorded whose cells these are; they may come from a transplant donor. V and J are TRBV5-1 and TRBJ2-1; maybe TRBD1 (6 bases). The CDR3: CASSLGTDNNEQFF. As DNA, the CDR3 is TGCGCCAGCAGCTTGGGGACAGATAACAATGAGCAGTTCTTC.